Here is one TCR beta chain with its context. This entry comes from a study of blood T cell repertoires in COVID-19. The V end was cut by 6 bases, the J end by 4 bases, with 18 bases between. The CDR3 length is 16 residues. Germline CDR1 SGHAT, CDR2 FQDESV (reference sequence). Clones were read by immunoSEQ multiplex PCR, and TCRdb kept only the in-frame ones, dropping some. The data contain 100,000 to 150,000 clones, roughly 90% of them singletons. The chain combines TRBV11-1 with TRBJ2-2; possible D gene TRBD2, 5 bases. This receptor was taken from a man aged 50 to 59 with COVID-19, enrolled during active disease. Sequencing was carried out using peripheral blood. CDR3 sequence: CASRPTRSRGTGELFF. CDR3 in DNA: TGTGCCAGCAGACCCACTAGGTCTCGGGGCACCGGGGAGCTGTTTTTT.